One and the same sample provided the 2 T cell receptor beta chains below, sequenced in a study of T cell responses to AZD1222 COVID-19 vaccine. Using immunoSEQ multiplex PCR, the repertoire was profiled, and TCRdb retains in-frame clones only, with some absent. Counted here are 180,000 or so clones, 90% to 95% occurring once; the ten biggest clones make up more than 1.5%. The sample in question was peripheral blood, obtained 28 days after the second AZD1222 dose. Every receptor here comes from an adult who received the AZD1222 COVID-19 vaccine.

The chain joins TRBV10-2 to TRBJ2-7, with D unclear. The CDR3 has 12 residues. V was shortened by 6 bases and J by 0 bases, with 6 bases between the two germline ends. Per germline, CDR1 WSHSY and CDR2 SAAADI. The CDR3 nucleotides are TGCGCCAGCAGGGGGAACTCCTACGAGCAGTACTTC. It yields the protein CASRGNSYEQYF.

The rearrangement links TRBV5-4 to TRBJ1-2; D unresolved. The V gene lost 1 base and the J gene lost 5 bases, with 6 bases spanning the gap. CDR3 length: 12 amino acids. CDR1 and CDR2 from the germline V gene are SGHNT and YYREEE (reference sequence). The CDR3 protein is CASSLPTYGYTF. The CDR3 DNA reads as TGTGCCAGCAGCTTGCCGACTTATGGCTACACCTTC.